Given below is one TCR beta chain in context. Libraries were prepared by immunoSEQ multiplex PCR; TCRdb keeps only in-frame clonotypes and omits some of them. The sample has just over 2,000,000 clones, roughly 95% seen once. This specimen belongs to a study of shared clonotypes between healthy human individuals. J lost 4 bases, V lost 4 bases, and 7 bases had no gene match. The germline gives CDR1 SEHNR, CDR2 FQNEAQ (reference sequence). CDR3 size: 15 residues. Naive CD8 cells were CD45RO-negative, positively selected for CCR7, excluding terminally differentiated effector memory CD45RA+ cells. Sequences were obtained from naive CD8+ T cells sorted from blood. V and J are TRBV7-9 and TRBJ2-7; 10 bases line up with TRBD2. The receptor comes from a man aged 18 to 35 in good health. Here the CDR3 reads CASSSSGSPGYEQYF. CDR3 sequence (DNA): TGTGCCAGCAGCTCTAGCGGGAGCCCCGGGTACGAGCAGTACTTC.